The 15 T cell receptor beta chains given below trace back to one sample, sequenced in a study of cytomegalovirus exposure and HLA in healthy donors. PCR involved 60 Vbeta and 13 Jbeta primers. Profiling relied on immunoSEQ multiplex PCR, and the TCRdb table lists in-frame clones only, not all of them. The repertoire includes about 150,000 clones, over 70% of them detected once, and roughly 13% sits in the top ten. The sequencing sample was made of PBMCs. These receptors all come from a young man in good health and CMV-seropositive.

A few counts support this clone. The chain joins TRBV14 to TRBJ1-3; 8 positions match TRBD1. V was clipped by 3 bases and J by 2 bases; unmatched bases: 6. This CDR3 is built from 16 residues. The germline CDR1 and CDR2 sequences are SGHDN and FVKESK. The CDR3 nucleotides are TGTGCCAGCAGCCATATCGGCAGGGGGCCTGGAAACACCATATATTTT. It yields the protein CASSHIGRGPGNTIYF.

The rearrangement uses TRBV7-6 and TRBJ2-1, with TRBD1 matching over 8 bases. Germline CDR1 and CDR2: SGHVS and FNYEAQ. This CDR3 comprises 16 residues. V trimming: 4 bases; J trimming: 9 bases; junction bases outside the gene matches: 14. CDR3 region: CASSSTWGQAGGEQFF. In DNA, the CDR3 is TGTGCCAGCAGCTCCACCTGGGGACAGGCAGGGGGTGAGCAGTTCTTC.

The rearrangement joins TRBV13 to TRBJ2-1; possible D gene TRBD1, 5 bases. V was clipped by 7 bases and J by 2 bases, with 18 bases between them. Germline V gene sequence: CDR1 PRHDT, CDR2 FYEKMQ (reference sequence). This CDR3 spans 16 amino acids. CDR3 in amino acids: CASTHTRDLTYNEQFF. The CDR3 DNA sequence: TGTGCCAGCACCCACACCAGGGATTTAACCTACAATGAGCAGTTCTTC. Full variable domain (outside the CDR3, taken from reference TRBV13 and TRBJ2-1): AAGVIQSPRHLIKEKRETATLKCYPIPRHDTVYWYQQGPGQDPQFLISFYEKMQSDKGSIPDRFSAQQFSDYHSELNMSSLELGDSALYFCASTHTRDLTYNEQFFGPGTRLTVL.

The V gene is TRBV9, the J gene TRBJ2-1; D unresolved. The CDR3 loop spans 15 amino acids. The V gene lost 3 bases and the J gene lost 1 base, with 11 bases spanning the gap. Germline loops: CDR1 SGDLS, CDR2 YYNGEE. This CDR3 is CASSETGVSYNEQFF. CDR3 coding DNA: TGTGCCAGCAGCGAGACTGGAGTGTCCTACAATGAGCAGTTCTTC. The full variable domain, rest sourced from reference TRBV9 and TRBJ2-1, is DSGVTQTPKHLITATGQRVTLRCSPRSGDLSVYWYQQSLDQGLQFLIQYYNGEERAKGNILERFSAQQFPDLHSELNLSSLELGDSALYFCASSETGVSYNEQFFGPGTRLTVL.

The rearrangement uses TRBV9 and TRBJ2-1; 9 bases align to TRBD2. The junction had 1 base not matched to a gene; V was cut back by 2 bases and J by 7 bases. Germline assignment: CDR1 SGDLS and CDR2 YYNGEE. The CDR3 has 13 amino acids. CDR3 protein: CASSVGLANEQFF. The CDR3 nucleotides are TGTGCCAGCAGCGTGGGACTAGCAAATGAGCAGTTCTTC.

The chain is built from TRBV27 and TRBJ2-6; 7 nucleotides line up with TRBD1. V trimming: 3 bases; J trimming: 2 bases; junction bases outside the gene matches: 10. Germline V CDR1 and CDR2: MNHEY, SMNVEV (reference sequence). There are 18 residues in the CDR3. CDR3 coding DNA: TGTGCCAGCAGTTTTCGTCCCGGGACAGTTACTGGGGCCAACGTCCTGACTTTC. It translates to CASSFRPGTVTGANVLTF.

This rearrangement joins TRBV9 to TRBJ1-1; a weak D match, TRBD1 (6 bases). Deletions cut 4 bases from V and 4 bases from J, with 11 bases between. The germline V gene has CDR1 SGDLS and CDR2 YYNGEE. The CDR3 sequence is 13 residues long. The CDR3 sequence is CASSTGQITEAFF. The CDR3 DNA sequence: TGTGCCAGCAGCACAGGACAGATCACTGAAGCTTTCTTT.

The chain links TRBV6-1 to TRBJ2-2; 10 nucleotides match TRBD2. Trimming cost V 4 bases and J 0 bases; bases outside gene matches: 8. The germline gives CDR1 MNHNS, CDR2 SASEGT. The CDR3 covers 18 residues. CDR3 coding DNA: TGTGCCAGCAGTGCACCTACCGGGACTAGCGCGAACACCGGGGAGCTGTTTTTT. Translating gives CASSAPTGTSANTGELFF.

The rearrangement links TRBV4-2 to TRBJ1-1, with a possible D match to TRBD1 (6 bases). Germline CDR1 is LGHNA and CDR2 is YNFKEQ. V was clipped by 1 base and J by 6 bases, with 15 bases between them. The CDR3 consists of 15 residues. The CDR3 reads CASSQAGPGAAEAFF. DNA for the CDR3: TGTGCCAGCAGCCAAGCGGGCCCAGGGGCGGCTGAAGCTTTCTTT.

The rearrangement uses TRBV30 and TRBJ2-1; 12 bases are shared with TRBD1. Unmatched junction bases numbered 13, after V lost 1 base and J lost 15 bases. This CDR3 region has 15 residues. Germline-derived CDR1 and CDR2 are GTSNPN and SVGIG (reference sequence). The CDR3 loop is CAWSGPGTGGGRGFF. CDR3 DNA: TGTGCCTGGAGTGGGCCCGGGACAGGGGGCGGGAGAGGGTTCTTC. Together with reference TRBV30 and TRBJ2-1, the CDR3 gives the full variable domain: SQTIHQWPATLVQPVGSPLSLECTVEGTSNPNLYWYRQAAGRGLQLLFYSVGIGQISSEVPQNLSASRPQDRQFILSSKKLLLSDSGFYLCAWSGPGTGGGRGFFGPGTRLTVL.

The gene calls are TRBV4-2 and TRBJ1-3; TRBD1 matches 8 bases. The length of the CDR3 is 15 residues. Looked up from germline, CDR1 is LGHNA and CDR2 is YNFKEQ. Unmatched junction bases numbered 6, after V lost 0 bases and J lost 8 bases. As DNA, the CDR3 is TGTGCCAGCAGCCAAGATAGGACAGGGAGGGACACCATATATTTT. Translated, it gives CASSQDRTGRDTIYF.

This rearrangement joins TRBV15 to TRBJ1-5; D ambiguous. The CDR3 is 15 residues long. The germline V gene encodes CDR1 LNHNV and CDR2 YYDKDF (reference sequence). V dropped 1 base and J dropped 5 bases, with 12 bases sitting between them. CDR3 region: CATSRARGGDQPQHF. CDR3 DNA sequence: TGTGCCACCAGCAGAGCCCGGGGTGGAGATCAGCCCCAGCATTTT.

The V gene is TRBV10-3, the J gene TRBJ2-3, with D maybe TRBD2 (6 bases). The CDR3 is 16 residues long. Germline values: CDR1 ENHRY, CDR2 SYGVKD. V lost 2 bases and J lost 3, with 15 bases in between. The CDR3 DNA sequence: TGTGCCATCAGTGAGAGACGGACGGGAGAGACAGATACGCAGTATTTT. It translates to CAISERRTGETDTQYF.

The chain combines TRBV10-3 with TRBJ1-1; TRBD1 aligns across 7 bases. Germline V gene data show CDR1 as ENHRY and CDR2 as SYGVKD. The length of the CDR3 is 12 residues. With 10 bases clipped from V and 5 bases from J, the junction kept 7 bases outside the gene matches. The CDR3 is CATTGQVTEAFF. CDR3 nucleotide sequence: TGTGCCACGACAGGGCAGGTGACTGAAGCTTTCTTT.

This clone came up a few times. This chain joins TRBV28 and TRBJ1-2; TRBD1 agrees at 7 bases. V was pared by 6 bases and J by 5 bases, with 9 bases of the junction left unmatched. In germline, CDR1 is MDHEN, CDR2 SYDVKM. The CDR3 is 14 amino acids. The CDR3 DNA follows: TGTGCCAGCAGCCCAACGACAGGGAGGTATGGCTACACCTTC. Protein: CASSPTTGRYGYTF.